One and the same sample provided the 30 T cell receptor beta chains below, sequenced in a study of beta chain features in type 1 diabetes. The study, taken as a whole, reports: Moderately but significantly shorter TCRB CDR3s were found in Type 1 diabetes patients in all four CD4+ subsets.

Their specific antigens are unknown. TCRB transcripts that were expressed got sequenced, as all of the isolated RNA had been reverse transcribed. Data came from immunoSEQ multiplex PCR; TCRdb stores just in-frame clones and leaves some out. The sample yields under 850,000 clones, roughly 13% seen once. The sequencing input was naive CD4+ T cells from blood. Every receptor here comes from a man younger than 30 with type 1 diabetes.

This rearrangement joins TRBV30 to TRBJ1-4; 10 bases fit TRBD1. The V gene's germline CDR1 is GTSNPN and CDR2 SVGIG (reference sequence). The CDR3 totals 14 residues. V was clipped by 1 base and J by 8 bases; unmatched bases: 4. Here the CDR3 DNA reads TGTGCCTGGAGTGGACAGGGGGCAGGGGAAAAACTGTTTTTT. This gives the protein CAWSGQGAGEKLFF.

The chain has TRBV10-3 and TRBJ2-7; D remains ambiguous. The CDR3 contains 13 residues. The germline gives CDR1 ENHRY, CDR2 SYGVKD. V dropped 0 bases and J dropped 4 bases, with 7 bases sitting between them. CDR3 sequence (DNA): TGTGCCATCAGTGAGTCCGAGGTGTACGAGCAGTACTTC. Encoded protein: CAISESEVYEQYF.

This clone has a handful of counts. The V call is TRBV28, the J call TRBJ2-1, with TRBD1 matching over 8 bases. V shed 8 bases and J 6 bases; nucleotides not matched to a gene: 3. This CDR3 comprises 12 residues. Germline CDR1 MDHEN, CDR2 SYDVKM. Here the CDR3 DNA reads TGTGCCAGCGAGGGGACAGGCAATGAGCAGTTCTTC. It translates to CASEGTGNEQFF.

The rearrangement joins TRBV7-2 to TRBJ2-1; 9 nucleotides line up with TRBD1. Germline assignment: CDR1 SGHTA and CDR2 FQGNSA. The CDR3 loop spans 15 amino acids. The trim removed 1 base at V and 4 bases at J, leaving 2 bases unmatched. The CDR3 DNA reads TGTGCCAGCAGCTTAGGACAGGGGGGATACAATGAGCAGTTCTTC. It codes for CASSLGQGGYNEQFF.

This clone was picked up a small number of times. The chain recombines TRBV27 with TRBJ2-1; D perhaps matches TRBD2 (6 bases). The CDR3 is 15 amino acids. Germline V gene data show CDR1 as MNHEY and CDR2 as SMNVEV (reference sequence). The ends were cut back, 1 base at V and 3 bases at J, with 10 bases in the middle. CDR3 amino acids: CASSLWGEYYNEQFF. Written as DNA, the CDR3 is TGTGCCAGCAGTTTATGGGGGGAATACTACAATGAGCAGTTCTTC.

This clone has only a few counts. In DNA, the CDR3 is TGCGCCAGCAGCCGGCCAGGGATTGAAAAACTGTTTTTT. Protein: CASSRPGIEKLFF. The rearrangement links TRBV4-1 to TRBJ1-4, with D perhaps TRBD1 (5 bases). Germline CDR1 and CDR2: MGHRA and YSYEKL. Between the trimmed V and J ends, which lost 4 bases and 7 bases, there was a span of 10 bases. The CDR3 spans 13 residues.

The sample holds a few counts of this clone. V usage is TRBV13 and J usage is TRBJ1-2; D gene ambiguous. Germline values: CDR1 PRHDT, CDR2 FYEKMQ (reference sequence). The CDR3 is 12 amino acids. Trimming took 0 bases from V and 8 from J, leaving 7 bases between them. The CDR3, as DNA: TGTGCCAGCAGCTTAGGGACGACAGGCTACACCTTC. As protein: CASSLGTTGYTF.

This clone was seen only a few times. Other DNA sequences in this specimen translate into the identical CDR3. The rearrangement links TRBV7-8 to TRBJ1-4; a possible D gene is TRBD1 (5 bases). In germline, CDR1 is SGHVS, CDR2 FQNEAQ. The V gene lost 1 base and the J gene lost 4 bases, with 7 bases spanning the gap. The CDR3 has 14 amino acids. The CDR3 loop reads CASSLGQGNEKLFF. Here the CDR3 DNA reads TGTGCCAGCAGCTTAGGCCAGGGTAATGAAAAACTGTTTTTT.

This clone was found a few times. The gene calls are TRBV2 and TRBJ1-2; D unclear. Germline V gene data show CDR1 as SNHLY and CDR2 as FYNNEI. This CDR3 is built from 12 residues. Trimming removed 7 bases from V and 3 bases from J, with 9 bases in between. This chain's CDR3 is CASKELDYGYTF. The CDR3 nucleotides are TGTGCCAGCAAGGAGTTGGACTATGGCTACACCTTC. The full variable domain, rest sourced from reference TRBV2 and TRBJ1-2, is EPEVTQTPSHQVTQMGQEVILRCVPISNHLYFYWYRQILGQKVEFLVSFYNNEISEKSEIFDDQFSVERPDGSNFTLKIRSTKLEDSAMYFCASKELDYGYTFGSGTRLTVV.

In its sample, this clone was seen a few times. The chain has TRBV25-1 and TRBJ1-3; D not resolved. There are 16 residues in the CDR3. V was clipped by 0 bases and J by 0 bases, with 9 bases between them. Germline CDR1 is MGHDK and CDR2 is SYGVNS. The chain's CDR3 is CASSEYGPFSGNTIYF. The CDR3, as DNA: TGTGCCAGCAGTGAATATGGCCCTTTCTCTGGAAACACCATATATTTT.

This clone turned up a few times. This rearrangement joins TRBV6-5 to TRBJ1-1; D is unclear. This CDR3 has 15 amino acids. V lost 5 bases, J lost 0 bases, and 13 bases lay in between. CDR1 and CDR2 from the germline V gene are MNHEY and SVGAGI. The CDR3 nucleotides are TGTGCCAGCAGTATTCAGGAAAACTTGAACACTGAAGCTTTCTTT. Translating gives CASSIQENLNTEAFF.

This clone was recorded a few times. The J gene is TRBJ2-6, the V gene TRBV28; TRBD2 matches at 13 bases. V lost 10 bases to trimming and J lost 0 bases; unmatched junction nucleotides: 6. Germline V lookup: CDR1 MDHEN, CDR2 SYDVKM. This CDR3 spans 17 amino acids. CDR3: CAIPGTSGTSGANVLTF. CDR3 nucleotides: TGTGCCATCCCCGGGACTAGCGGGACCTCTGGGGCCAACGTCCTGACTTTC.

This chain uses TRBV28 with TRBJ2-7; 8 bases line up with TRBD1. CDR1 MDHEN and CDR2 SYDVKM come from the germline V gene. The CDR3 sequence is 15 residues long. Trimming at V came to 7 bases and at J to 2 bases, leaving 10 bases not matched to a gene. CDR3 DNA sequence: TGTGCCAGCAACCCAGGACAGGGTGTCCCCTACGAGCAGTACTTC. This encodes CASNPGQGVPYEQYF.

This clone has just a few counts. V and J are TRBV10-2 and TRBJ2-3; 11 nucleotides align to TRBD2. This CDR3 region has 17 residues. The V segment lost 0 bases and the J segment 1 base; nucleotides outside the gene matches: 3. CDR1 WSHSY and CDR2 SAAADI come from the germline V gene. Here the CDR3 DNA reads TGCGCCAGCAGTGAGTCGAATAGCGGGGGGGGCACAGATACGCAGTATTTT. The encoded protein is CASSESNSGGGTDTQYF.

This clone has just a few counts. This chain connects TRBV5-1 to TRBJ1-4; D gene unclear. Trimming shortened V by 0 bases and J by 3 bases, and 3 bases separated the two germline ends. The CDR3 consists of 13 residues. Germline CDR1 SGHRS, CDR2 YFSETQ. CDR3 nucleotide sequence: TGCGCCAGCAGCTTGGAGCCTAATGAAAAACTGTTTTTT. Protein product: CASSLEPNEKLFF.

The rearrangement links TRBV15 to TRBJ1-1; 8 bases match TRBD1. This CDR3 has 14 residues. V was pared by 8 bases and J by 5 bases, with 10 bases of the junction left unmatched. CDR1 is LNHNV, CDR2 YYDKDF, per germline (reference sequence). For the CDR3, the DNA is TGTGCCACCGGCCCGGACAGGGTGAGAACTGAAGCTTTCTTT. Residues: CATGPDRVRTEAFF.

The CDR3 sequence is CASRSGFSSYEQYF. CDR3 coding DNA: TGTGCCAGCAGGTCGGGGTTTAGCTCCTACGAGCAGTACTTC. The rearrangement uses TRBV7-9 and TRBJ2-7; tentatively, D is TRBD2 (5 bases). Germline loops: CDR1 SEHNR, CDR2 FQNEAQ (reference sequence). Trimming cost V 6 bases and J 0 bases, with 12 bases left between them. The CDR3 has 14 residues.

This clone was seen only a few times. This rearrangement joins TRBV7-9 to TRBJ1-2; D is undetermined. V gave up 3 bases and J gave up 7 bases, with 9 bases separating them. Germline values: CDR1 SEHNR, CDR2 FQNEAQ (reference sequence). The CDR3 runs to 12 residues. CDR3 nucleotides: TGTGCCAGCAGCTTCGAGGATTTTGGCTACACCTTC. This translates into CASSFEDFGYTF.

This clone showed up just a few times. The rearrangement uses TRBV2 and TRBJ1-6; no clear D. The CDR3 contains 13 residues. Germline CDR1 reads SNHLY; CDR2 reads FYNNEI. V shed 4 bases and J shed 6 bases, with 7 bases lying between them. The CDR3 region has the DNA TGTGCCAGCAGTGCAGGAGGTAATTCACCCCTCCACTTT. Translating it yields CASSAGGNSPLHF.

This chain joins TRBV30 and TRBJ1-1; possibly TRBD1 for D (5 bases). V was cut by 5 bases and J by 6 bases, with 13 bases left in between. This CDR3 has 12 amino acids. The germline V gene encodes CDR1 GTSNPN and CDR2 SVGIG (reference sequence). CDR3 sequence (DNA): TGTGCCTGGGATCGGGGGGAGGCTGAAGCTTTCTTT. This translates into CAWDRGEAEAFF. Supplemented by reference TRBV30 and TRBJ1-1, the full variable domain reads SQTIHQWPATLVQPVGSPLSLECTVEGTSNPNLYWYRQAAGRGLQLLFYSVGIGQISSEVPQNLSASRPQDRQFILSSKKLLLSDSGFYLCAWDRGEAEAFFGQGTRLTVV.

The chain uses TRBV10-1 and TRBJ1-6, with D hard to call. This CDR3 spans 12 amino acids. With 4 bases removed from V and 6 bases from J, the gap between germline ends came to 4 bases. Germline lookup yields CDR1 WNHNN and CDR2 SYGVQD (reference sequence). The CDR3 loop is CASSGSNSPLHF. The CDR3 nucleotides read TGCGCCAGCAGTGGTAGTAATTCACCCCTCCACTTT.

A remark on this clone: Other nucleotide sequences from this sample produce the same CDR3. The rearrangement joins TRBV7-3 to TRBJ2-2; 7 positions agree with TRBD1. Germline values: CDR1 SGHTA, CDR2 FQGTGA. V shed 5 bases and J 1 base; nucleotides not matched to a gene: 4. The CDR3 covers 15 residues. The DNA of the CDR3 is TGTGCCAGCAGCCACGGGACAGAGAACACCGGGGAGCTGTTTTTT. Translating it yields CASSHGTENTGELFF.

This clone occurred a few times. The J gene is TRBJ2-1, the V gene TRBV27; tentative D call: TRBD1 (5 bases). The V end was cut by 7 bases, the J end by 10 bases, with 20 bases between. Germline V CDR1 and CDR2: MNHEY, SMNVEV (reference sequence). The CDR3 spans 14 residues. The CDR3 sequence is CASNQGVRLGEQFF. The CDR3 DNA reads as TGTGCCAGCAATCAAGGGGTCCGGCTGGGAGAGCAGTTCTTC.

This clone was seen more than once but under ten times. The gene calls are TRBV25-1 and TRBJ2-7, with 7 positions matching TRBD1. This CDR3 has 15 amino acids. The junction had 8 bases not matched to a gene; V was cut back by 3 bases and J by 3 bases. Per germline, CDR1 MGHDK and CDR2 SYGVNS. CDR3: CASSDSRTGLYEQYF. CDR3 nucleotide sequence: TGTGCCAGCAGTGACTCCCGGACAGGACTCTACGAGCAGTACTTC.

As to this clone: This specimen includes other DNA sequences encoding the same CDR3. Here the CDR3 DNA reads TGTGCCAGCAGCTTGAGAAACACTGAAGCTTTCTTT. Encoded protein: CASSLRNTEAFF. The chain has TRBV28 and TRBJ1-1, with D hard to call. CDR1 and CDR2 (germline): MDHEN, SYDVKM. The CDR3 runs 12 residues. Between the trimmed V and J ends, which lost 6 bases and 2 bases, there was a span of 7 bases. Full variable domain (outside the CDR3, taken from reference TRBV28 and TRBJ1-1): DVKVTQSSRYLVKRTGEKVFLECVQDMDHENMFWYRQDPGLGLRLIYFSYDVKMKEKGDIPEGYSVSREKKERFSLILESASTNQTSMYLCASSLRNTEAFFGQGTRLTVV.

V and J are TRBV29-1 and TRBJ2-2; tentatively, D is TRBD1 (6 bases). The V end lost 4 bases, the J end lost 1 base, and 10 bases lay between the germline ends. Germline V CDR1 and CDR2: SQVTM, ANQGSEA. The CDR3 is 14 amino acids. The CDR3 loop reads CSVADRMNTGELFF. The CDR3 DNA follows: TGCAGCGTTGCGGACAGAATGAACACCGGGGAGCTGTTTTTT.

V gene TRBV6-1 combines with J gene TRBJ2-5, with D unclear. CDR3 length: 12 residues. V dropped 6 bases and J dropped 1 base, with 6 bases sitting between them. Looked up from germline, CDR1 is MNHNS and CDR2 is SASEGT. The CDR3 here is CASRGAQETQYF. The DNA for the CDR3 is TGTGCCAGCAGAGGAGCCCAAGAGACCCAGTACTTC.

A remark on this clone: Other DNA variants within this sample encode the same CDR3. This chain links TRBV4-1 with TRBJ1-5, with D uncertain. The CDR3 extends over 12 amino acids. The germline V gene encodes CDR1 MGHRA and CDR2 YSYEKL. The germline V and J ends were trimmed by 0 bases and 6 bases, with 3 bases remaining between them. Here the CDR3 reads CASSQESQPQHF. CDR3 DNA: TGCGCCAGCAGCCAAGAGAGTCAGCCCCAGCATTTT.

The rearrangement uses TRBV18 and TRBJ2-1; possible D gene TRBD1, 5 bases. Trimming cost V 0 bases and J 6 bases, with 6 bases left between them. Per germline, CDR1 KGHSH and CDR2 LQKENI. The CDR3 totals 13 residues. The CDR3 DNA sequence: TGTGCCAGCTCACCACCGGACACCAATGAGCAGTTCTTC. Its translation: CASSPPDTNEQFF.

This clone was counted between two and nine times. DNA of the CDR3: TGTGCCAGCTCACAACAGGGGGCCCCGAACACTGAAGCTTTCTTT. Its translation is CASSQQGAPNTEAFF. The J gene is TRBJ1-1, the V gene TRBV18; TRBD1 matches 9 bases. V was clipped by 4 bases and J by 1 base; unmatched bases: 4. The CDR3 consists of 15 residues. CDR1 and CDR2 from the germline V gene are KGHSH and LQKENI.